The 19 T cell receptor beta chains listed next were all sequenced from one sample in a study of neurological immune-mediated disorders. Using its own MiXCR run on the 5' RACE reads, TCRdb lists one record per CDR3 protein. The sample lists tens of thousands of distinct CDR3 sequences; around 2.5% were seen once. Sequencing was performed on PBMCs. These receptors were obtained from a man in his forties or fifties with multiple sclerosis.

This clonotype was counted at least ten times. This chain uses TRBV12-3 or TRBV12-4 with TRBJ2-5, with D perhaps TRBD2 (5 bases). The V end was cut by 5 bases, the J end by 4 bases, with 8 bases between. The CDR3 is made up of 12 amino acids. The CDR3 protein is CASSIGGETQYF. CDR3 DNA: TGTGCCAGCAGTATCGGAGGAGAGACCCAGTACTTC.

This clonotype occurred many times. The chain carries TRBV28 and TRBJ2-5; D gene uncertain. CDR3 length: 13 residues. Per germline, CDR1 MDHEN and CDR2 SYDVKM. The V and J ends lost 2 bases and 1 base respectively, with 5 bases between them. In DNA form, the CDR3 reads TGTGCCAGCAGTTTAGTGGCCCAAGAGACCCAGTACTTC. Translation gives CASSLVAQETQYF.

This clonotype showed up many times. The chain employs TRBV7-9 and TRBJ1-6, with D possibly matching TRBD1 (5 bases). Germline V gives CDR1 SEHNR, CDR2 FQNEAQ (reference sequence). The CDR3 totals 15 residues. With 0 bases removed from V and 7 bases from J, the gap between germline ends came to 10 bases. CDR3 protein: CASSLAGRDNSPLHF. The CDR3 bases are TGTGCCAGCAGCTTAGCGGGGCGCGACAATTCACCCCTCCACTTT.

This clonotype showed up many times. The genes are TRBV15 and TRBJ1-1; 11 nucleotides align to TRBD1. This CDR3 is 17 amino acids long. Germline CDR1 is LNHNV and CDR2 is YYDKDF (reference sequence). Trimming at V came to 5 bases and at J to 5 bases, leaving 13 bases not matched to a gene. CDR3 amino acids: CATSSQGQGGGRTEAFF. CDR3 DNA sequence: TGTGCCACCAGCTCCCAGGGACAGGGGGGCGGGAGGACTGAAGCTTTCTTT.

This clonotype showed up many times. V usage is TRBV11-1 and J usage is TRBJ1-2; D is ambiguous. Germline V gene lookup returns CDR1 SGHAT and CDR2 FQDESV (reference sequence). Trimming removed 7 bases from V and 8 bases from J, with 26 bases in between. This CDR3 has 16 amino acids. The DNA of the CDR3 is TGTGCCAGCAACAGCCTGGCCAGGAGTTCAATCGACGGCTACACCTTC. Protein sequence: CASNSLARSSIDGYTF.

This clonotype was picked up many times. The chain links TRBV18 to TRBJ2-2; D might be TRBD2 (6 bases). Germline CDR1 reads KGHSH; CDR2 reads LQKENI. Trimming took 6 bases from V and 2 from J, leaving 16 bases between them. This CDR3 is built from 16 residues. The CDR3, as DNA: TGTGCCAGCTCGCCTCGGGACTCAACCAACACCGGGGAGCTGTTTTTT. Translated, it gives CASSPRDSTNTGELFF.

This clonotype was detected ten times or more. The genes are TRBV28 and TRBJ1-1; unclear D gene. The V end was cut by 3 bases, the J end by 3 bases, with 8 bases between. Germline V gene data show CDR1 as MDHEN and CDR2 as SYDVKM. The CDR3 contains 13 residues. CDR3 coding DNA: TGTGCCAGCAGTTTGCCCCCCCACACTGAAGCTTTCTTT. Amino acid sequence: CASSLPPHTEAFF. Combining the CDR3 with reference TRBV28 and TRBJ1-1 gives the whole variable domain DVKVTQSSRYLVKRTGEKVFLECVQDMDHENMFWYRQDPGLGLRLIYFSYDVKMKEKGDIPEGYSVSREKKERFSLILESASTNQTSMYLCASSLPPHTEAFFGQGTRLTVV.

This clonotype occurred many times. V and J are TRBV7-2 and TRBJ2-5, with TRBD1 matching 10 bases. Germline values: CDR1 SGHTA, CDR2 FQGNSA. Trimming removed 8 bases from V and 4 bases from J; junction bases left unmatched: 7. The CDR3 runs 14 residues. CDR3: CASVEGTGAETQYF. The CDR3, as DNA: TGTGCCAGCGTAGAGGGGACAGGGGCAGAGACCCAGTACTTC. The variable domain in full, completed from reference TRBV7-2 and TRBJ2-5, reads GAGVSQSPSNKVTEKGKDVELRCDPISGHTALYWYRQSLGQGLEFLIYFQGNSAPDKSGLPSDRFSAERTGGSVSTLTIQRTQQEDSAVYLCASVEGTGAETQYFGPGTRLLVL.

The chain links TRBV7-6 to TRBJ2-3; 9 nucleotides match TRBD2. CDR1 is SGHVS and CDR2 is FNYEAQ in the germline V gene. CDR3 length: 22 residues. V was pared by 2 bases and J by 1 base, with 22 bases of the junction left unmatched. The DNA of the CDR3 is TGTGCCAGCAGCTTATTCTTGCGGGACTATTTGCGGGGGGGAGAAGGCACAGATACGCAGTATTTT. It is translated as CASSLFLRDYLRGGEGTDTQYF. Drawing the rest from reference TRBV7-6 and TRBJ2-3, the complete variable domain is GAGVSQSPRYKVTKRGQDVALRCDPISGHVSLYWYRQALGQGPEFLTYFNYEAQQDKSGLPNDRFSAERPEGSISTLTIQRTEQRDSAMYRCASSLFLRDYLRGGEGTDTQYFGPGTRLTVL.

This clonotype was found many times. The genes are TRBV5-1 and TRBJ2-7, with D unclear. V was shortened by 1 base and J by 0 bases, with 11 bases between the two germline ends. Germline CDR1 and CDR2: SGHRS and YFSETQ. This CDR3 has 15 residues. CDR3: CASSLQPDGSYEQYF. For the CDR3, the DNA is TGCGCCAGCAGCTTGCAACCGGACGGCTCCTACGAGCAGTACTTC.

This clonotype was observed at least ten times. The V call is TRBV7-9, the J call TRBJ2-7; perhaps TRBD1 as D (6 bases). Germline CDR1 and CDR2: SEHNR and FQNEAQ (reference sequence). Trimming removed 5 bases from V and 3 bases from J, with 14 bases in between. This CDR3 region has 14 residues. Here the CDR3 DNA reads TGTGCCAGCAGCCCTCGGACAGATCGCTACGAGCAGTACTTC. It encodes CASSPRTDRYEQYF.

This clonotype appeared many times. The chain combines TRBV7-2 with TRBJ2-4; 14 nucleotides align to TRBD2. CDR1 and CDR2 (germline): SGHTA, FQGNSA. V lost 1 base to trimming and J lost 10 bases; unmatched junction nucleotides: 3. The CDR3 has 15 residues. CDR3 nucleotide sequence: TGTGCCAGCAGCTTAGTGACTAGCGGGGGGGTTATTCAGTACTTC. It codes for CASSLVTSGGVIQYF. Complete variable domain (other parts from reference TRBV7-2 and TRBJ2-4): GAGVSQSPSNKVTEKGKDVELRCDPISGHTALYWYRQSLGQGLEFLIYFQGNSAPDKSGLPSDRFSAERTGGSVSTLTIQRTQQEDSAVYLCASSLVTSGGVIQYFGAGTRLSVL.

This clonotype was seen repeatedly, ten times or more. The chain joins TRBV21-1 to TRBJ1-2; TRBD1 was called by the table and not checked on the DNA. TRBV21-1 is given as a pseudogene. This CDR3 has 12 amino acids. The CDR3 reads CASGGGNYGYTF. CDR3 nucleotide sequence: TGTGCCAGCGGGGGGGGAAACTATGGCTACACCTTC.

This clonotype was found many times. The V call is TRBV7-2, the J call TRBJ1-2; D unresolved. Germline V gene sequence: CDR1 SGHTA, CDR2 FQGNSA. The V end was cut by 2 bases, the J end by 4 bases, with 17 bases between. The CDR3 is 16 amino acids. This chain's CDR3 is CASSLSGPRTTYGYTF. CDR3 sequence (DNA): TGTGCCAGCAGCTTATCAGGCCCCAGGACCACCTATGGCTACACCTTC.

Many counts were recorded for this clonotype. The chain employs TRBV6-5 and TRBJ1-1; D gene unclear. The CDR3 is 13 amino acids. The V gene lost 0 bases and the J gene lost 5 bases, with 7 bases spanning the gap. Germline V CDR1 and CDR2: MNHEY, SVGAGI. The CDR3 DNA is TGTGCCAGCAGTTACTCGAGAGGGACTGAAGCTTTCTTT. This gives the protein CASSYSRGTEAFF.

This clonotype was seen ten or more times. The chain has TRBV4-2 and TRBJ2-2; TRBD2 aligns across 10 bases. CDR1 LGHNA and CDR2 YNFKEQ come from the germline V gene. This CDR3 comprises 18 residues. V was pared by 0 bases and J by 4 bases, with 8 bases of the junction left unmatched. The CDR3 spells CASSQEKRGGLVTGELFF. As DNA, the CDR3 is TGTGCCAGCAGCCAAGAGAAGCGGGGGGGCCTAGTCACCGGGGAGCTGTTTTTT.

This clonotype was observed many times. V gene TRBV6-5 combines with J gene TRBJ2-1; no clear D. CDR1 MNHEY and CDR2 SVGAGI come from the germline V gene. CDR3 length: 16 amino acids. V was pared by 1 base and J by 5 bases, with 15 bases between. CDR3 sequence (DNA): TGTGCCAGCAGTTACTTTTCCCAATCCGAGGACAATGAGCAGTTCTTC. Protein product: CASSYFSQSEDNEQFF.

In this sample, this clonotype turned up many times. This chain connects TRBV7-2 to TRBJ2-2, with 8 bases that match TRBD1. This CDR3 comprises 15 residues. V gave up 6 bases and J gave up 5 bases; unmatched junction bases: 8. The germline V gene encodes CDR1 SGHTA and CDR2 FQGNSA. CDR3 coding DNA: TGTGCCAGCAGGGACAGGGTTCTTGGAACCGGGGAGCTGTTTTTT. It is translated as CASRDRVLGTGELFF.

This clonotype was found many times. The chain combines TRBV28 with TRBJ1-5; no clear D. CDR1 is MDHEN and CDR2 is SYDVKM in the germline V gene. The CDR3 length is 14 residues. The ends were cut back, 7 bases at V and 1 base at J, with 11 bases in the middle. CDR3 in DNA: TGTGCCAGCACCCCCCACGGCAGCAATCAGCCCCAGCATTTT. Amino acid sequence: CASTPHGSNQPQHF.